Given below is one TCR beta chain in context. Its cognate antigen is unknown. This sample was taken from a study of T cell clonotyping in hematopoietic cell transplantation. Background on the study: Recipients' pretransplant samples followed cytoreduction.

Whole-study findings and limits: After transplant, recipient diversity fell while pathologically expanded clonotypes grew through day 180.

As for time point: recipient sample about 28 days before transplant, after cytoreduction. The CDR3 consists of 15 residues. V dropped 2 bases and J dropped 0 bases, with 9 bases sitting between them. The germline V gene has CDR1 SGHRS and CDR2 YFSETQ. Clones were sequenced by immunoSEQ multiplex PCR, and TCRdb holds only the in-frame ones, with some missing. The profile covers fewer than 50,000 clones, with 70% to 90% appearing a single time and 5.9% taken by the ten largest. The receptor's source is a man aged 60 to 69 with biphenotypic leukemia. Some clones in this sample may be carry-over from other donors' samples. Sequencing was performed on peripheral blood mononuclear cells, taken before stem cell transplant. The chain joins TRBV5-1 to TRBJ1-5, with D maybe TRBD1 (5 bases). DNA for the CDR3: TGCGCCAGCAGCTTTAGCGGGGGTAGCAATCAGCCCCAGCATTTT. This encodes CASSFSGGSNQPQHF.